This TCR beta chain appears in the sequencing data of a study of blood T cell repertoires in COVID-19. Sequencing used immunoSEQ multiplex PCR; TCRdb keeps in-frame clones, though not all of them. The sample yields under 300,000 clones, roughly 77% seen once. This clonotype was sampled from a woman over 75 with acute or convalescent COVID-19. The sequenced material came from peripheral blood.

The CDR3 region is CAWRGQGKNEKLFF. DNA of the CDR3: TGTGCCTGGAGGGGACAGGGGAAGAATGAAAAACTGTTTTTT. The V and J genes are TRBV30 and TRBJ1-4; 10 bases map to TRBD1. The CDR3 contains 14 residues. Germline CDR1 GTSNPN, CDR2 SVGIG (reference sequence). V shed 3 bases, J shed 5 bases, and the junction held 3 bases outside the gene matches.